The clone carrying this T cell receptor (beta chain) was counted a single time. Its antigen is still unknown. These data come from a study of T cell responses to AZD1222 COVID-19 vaccine. Study outcomes and limitations: Nearly half of spike-specific TCRs reportedly target unmutated variant regions. Among vaccine-associated CD4 TCRs, coverage spanned spike, with dominance at 160-218 and 743-854.

Germline CDR1 reads MGHDK; CDR2 reads SYGVNS. Trimming cost V 3 bases and J 3 bases; bases outside gene matches: 4. The CDR3 is 16 residues long. The repertoire was sequenced with immunoSEQ multiplex PCR; TCRdb's copy has only in-frame clones and lacks some. Of approximately 140,000 clones listed, 85% to 95% were seen once; the top ten hold roughly 1.2%. The sequenced sample was peripheral blood, obtained on day 0 of AZD1222 vaccination. The receptor's source is an adult in good health. This chain links TRBV25-1 with TRBJ2-6, with 8 bases that match TRBD1. CDR3 bases: TGTGCCAGCAGTGACACAGGGGGTTTTGGGGCCAACGTCCTGACTTTC. Residues: CASSDTGGFGANVLTF.